Listed below are T cell receptor beta chains from one sample, sequenced in a study of HIV-infected children after antiretroviral therapy interruption. TCRdb reprocessed the 3' RACE reads via MiXCR and lists one record per CDR3 protein. The table shows 90,000 or so distinct CDR3 sequences, with 6% to 8.5% occurring only once. Here the sequenced sample was CD45RA+ CD4+ T cells from PBMCs, pooled from several time points, taken from a donor given antiretroviral therapy, either interrupted or continuous. These receptors were collected from a pool of human donors with HIV. The CDR3 runs from the conserved cysteine through the conserved F or W. The D gene is left open where the match is weak. The size of a clone is reported for some rows only, either as once, few or many, or as a class for expanded clones.

j_gene | abundance | v_gene | d_gene | CDR3aa | CDR3nt
TRBJ2-6 | many | TRBV5-4 | - | CASSLMSGGANVLTF | TGTGCCAGCAGCTTGATGTCTGGTGGGGCCAACGTCCTGACTTTC
TRBJ1-5 | few | TRBV28 | - | CASRSPGTGNQPQHF | TGTGCCAGCAGGAGCCCGGGGACGGGGAATCAGCCCCAGCATTTT
TRBJ2-3 | many | TRBV6-6 | TRBD2 | CASKLLAGATDTQYF | TGTGCCAGCAAGCTTCTAGCGGGGGCAACAGATACGCAGTATTTT
TRBJ2-1 | many | TRBV20-1 | - | CSARDWREGGEQFF | TGCAGTGCTAGAGATTGGAGAGAGGGCGGTGAGCAGTTCTTC
TRBJ2-4 | many | TRBV20-1 | TRBD2 | CSASRGGRLAKNIQYF | TGCAGTGCTAGCCGCGGGGGGCGACTAGCCAAAAACATTCAGTACTTC
TRBJ2-5 | many | TRBV12-3/TRBV12-4 | - | CASINGRQETQYF | TGTGCCAGCATCAACGGACGGCAAGAGACCCAGTACTTC
TRBJ2-1 | many | TRBV20-1 | TRBD2 | CSASGSSTSGGNNEQFF | TGCAGTGCTAGCGGATCAAGTACTAGCGGGGGAAACAATGAGCAGTTCTTC
TRBJ2-1 | many | TRBV2 | - | CASSPGRGPYNEQFF | TGTGCCAGCAGCCCTGGCAGGGGTCCCTACAATGAGCAGTTCTTC
TRBJ2-3 | few | TRBV18 | - | CASSRLPGATADTQYF | TGTGCCAGCTCACGATTACCGGGAGCAACGGCAGATACGCAGTATTTT
TRBJ1-2 | - | TRBV24-1 | - | CATSDSGTWAYGYTF | TGTGCCACCAGTGACTCCGGGACATGGGCTTATGGCTACACCTTC
TRBJ2-2 | many | TRBV11-2 | - | CASTLQRNTGELFF | TGTGCCAGCACTCTACAGAGAAACACCGGGGAGCTGTTTTTT
TRBJ1-5 | many | TRBV7-2 | - | CASSLGAVTNQPQHF | TGTGCCAGCAGCTTAGGGGCAGTTACCAATCAGCCCCAGCATTTT
TRBJ1-5 | many | TRBV19 | - | CASSRTRGDNQPQHF | TGTGCCAGTAGTAGGACACGAGGGGACAATCAGCCCCAGCATTTT
TRBJ2-7 | many | TRBV28 | TRBD2 | CASSSGGGLAGGFYEQYF | TGTGCCAGCAGTTCCGGTGGAGGGCTAGCGGGAGGTTTCTACGAGCAGTACTTC
TRBJ1-1 | many | TRBV5-6 | TRBD1 | CASTPDLDRGRGEAFF | TGTGCCAGCACCCCCGACTTGGACAGGGGGCGGGGTGAAGCTTTCTTT
TRBJ1-6 | many | TRBV5-1 | TRBD1 | CASSFEDRGLYNSPLHF | TGCGCCAGCAGCTTCGAAGACAGGGGGCTCTATAATTCACCCCTCCACTTT
TRBJ2-7 | many | TRBV1 | - | CTSSQDWHKQGDNEQYF | TGCACCAGCAGCCAAGATTGGCATAAACAGGGGGACAACGAGCAGTACTTC
TRBJ1-5 | many | TRBV5-1 | - | CASSLRGDFNQPQHF | TGCGCCAGCAGCTTGAGAGGAGATTTCAATCAGCCCCAGCATTTT
TRBJ1-5 | many | TRBV20-1 | - | CSASGRQSLKPQHF | TGCAGTGCTAGCGGGCGACAGTCGCTAAAGCCCCAGCATTTT
TRBJ1-1 | - | TRBV11-2 | - | CASRGIGHTEAFF | TGTGCCAGCAGAGGGATCGGCCACACTGAAGCTTTCTTT
TRBJ2-5 | many | TRBV12-3/TRBV12-4 | - | CASSPFGFQETQYF | TGTGCCAGCAGTCCCTTCGGCTTCCAAGAGACCCAGTACTTC
TRBJ2-3 | few | TRBV5-4 | - | CASSLGSRLVLTDTQYF | TGTGCCAGCAGCTTGGGGTCCCGACTAGTACTGACAGATACGCAGTATTTT
TRBJ2-7 | many | TRBV13 | - | CASSVEDEQYF | TGTGCCAGCAGCGTAGAGGACGAGCAGTACTTC
TRBJ1-1 | many | TRBV14 | - | CASSQVFLSRDTEAFF | TGTGCCAGCAGCCAAGTTTTCCTTTCGCGCGACACTGAAGCTTTCTTT
TRBJ2-7 | many | TRBV30 | TRBD2 | CAWSLHLLGGEQYF | TGTGCCTGGAGTCTTCATCTCCTGGGGGGGGAACAGTACTTC
TRBJ2-1 | many | TRBV19 | - | CASSIGLRGYYNEQFF | TGTGCCAGTAGTATAGGCCTTCGGGGATACTACAATGAGCAGTTCTTC
TRBJ2-1 | - | TRBV5-1 | - | CASSFPDRDEQFF | TGCGCCAGCAGCTTTCCCGACCGGGATGAGCAGTTCTTC